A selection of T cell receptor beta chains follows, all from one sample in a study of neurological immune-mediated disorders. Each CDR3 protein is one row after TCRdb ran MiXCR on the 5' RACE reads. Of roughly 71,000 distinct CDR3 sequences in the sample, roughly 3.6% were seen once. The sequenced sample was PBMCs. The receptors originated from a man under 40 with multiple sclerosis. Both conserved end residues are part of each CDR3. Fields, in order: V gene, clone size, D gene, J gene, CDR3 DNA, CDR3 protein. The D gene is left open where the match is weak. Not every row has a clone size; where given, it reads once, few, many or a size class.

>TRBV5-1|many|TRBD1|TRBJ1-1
TGCGCCAGCAGCTCAACAGGGGTGAACACTGAAGCTTTCTTT
CASSSTGVNTEAFF
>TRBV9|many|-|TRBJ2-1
TGTGCCAGCAGCGTAGGGGCGGGGTACAATGAGCAGTTCTTC
CASSVGAGYNEQFF
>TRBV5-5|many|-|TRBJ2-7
TGTGCCAGCGCGACGGGGCCGAGCGAGCAGTACTTC
CASATGPSEQYF
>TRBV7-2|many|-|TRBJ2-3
TGTGCCAGCAGACATAGTACTAGCACAGATACGCAGTATTTT
CASRHSTSTDTQYF
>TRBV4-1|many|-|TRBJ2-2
TGCGCCAGCAGCAAAGGGGTCCCAGGGGAAAACGGGGAGCTGTTTTTT
CASSKGVPGENGELFF
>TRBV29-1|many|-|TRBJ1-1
TGCAGCGTTGGAGCGGGGGGCGTAAGGGGGAACACTGAAGCTTTCTTT
CSVGAGGVRGNTEAFF
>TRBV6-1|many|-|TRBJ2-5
TGTGCCAGCAGCTCAGATTCCCAAGAGACCCAGTACTTC
CASSSDSQETQYF
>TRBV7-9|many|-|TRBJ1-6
TGTGCCAGCAGCTTAGTAGTGGGGGCTAATTCACCCCTCCACTTT
CASSLVVGANSPLHF
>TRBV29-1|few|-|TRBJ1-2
TGCAGCGTTGAACCCGAGAACTATGGCTACACCTTC
CSVEPENYGYTF
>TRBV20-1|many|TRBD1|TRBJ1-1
TGCAGTGCATCCAGACAGGGGATCACTGAAGCTTTCTTT
CSASRQGITEAFF
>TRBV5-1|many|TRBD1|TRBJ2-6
TGCGCCAGCAGCTTGACAGGGGCCCACTCTGGGGCCAACGTCCTGACTTTC
CASSLTGAHSGANVLTF
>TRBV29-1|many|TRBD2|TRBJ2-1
TGCAGCGTTGGATTAGCGGGGTTAAACTACAATGAGCAGTTCTTC
CSVGLAGLNYNEQFF
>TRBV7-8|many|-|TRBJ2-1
TGTGCCAGCAGCCCAGCCCGGAGGGATGAGCAGTTCTTC
CASSPARRDEQFF
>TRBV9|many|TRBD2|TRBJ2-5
TGTGCCAGCAGCGTAGCACCCGGGGGGGGCCTTGAGACCCAGTACTTC
CASSVAPGGGLETQYF
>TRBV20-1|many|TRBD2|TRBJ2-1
TGCAGTGCTAGAGCCCAGCGGGGGGGCCTCGAAAATGAGCAGTTCTTC
CSARAQRGGLENEQFF
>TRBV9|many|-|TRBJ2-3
TGTGCCAGCAGCGTAGGAAGGTCAGATACGCAGTATTTT
CASSVGRSDTQYF
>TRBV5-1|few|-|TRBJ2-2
TGCGCCAGCAGCTTTATGGAACTAGGCACCGGGGAGCTGTTTTTT
CASSFMELGTGELFF
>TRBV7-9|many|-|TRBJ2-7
TGTGCCAGCAGCTGGGCTCCACGACCCTACGAGCAGTACTTC
CASSWAPRPYEQYF
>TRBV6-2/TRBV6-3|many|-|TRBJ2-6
TGTGCCAGCAGTCACAGATCGGGGGCAATGAGAGGGGCCAACGTCCTGACTTTC
CASSHRSGAMRGANVLTF
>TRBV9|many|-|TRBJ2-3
TGTGCCAGCAGCGTAGATTTGGTTAGCACAGATACGCAGTATTTT
CASSVDLVSTDTQYF
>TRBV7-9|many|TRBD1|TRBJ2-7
TGTGCCAGCAGCTTAGCGCTCGCAGGGGGCTTCTACGAGCAGTACTTC
CASSLALAGGFYEQYF
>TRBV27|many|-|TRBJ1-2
TGTGCCAGCAGTCCCCTTAAAGGCTACACCTTC
CASSPLKGYTF
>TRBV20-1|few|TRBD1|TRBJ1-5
TGCAGTGCAAAAACAGGGGCCAGGGGCAATCAGCCCCAGAATTTT
CSAKTGARGNQPQNF
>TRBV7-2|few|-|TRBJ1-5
TGTGCCAGCAGCTTAGTTCTTGGGCCCCAGAATTTT
CASSLVLGPQNF
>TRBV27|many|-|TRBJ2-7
TGTGCCAGCAGTTTGTCGTTTGGGACACTCTCCTACGAGCAGTACTTC
CASSLSFGTLSYEQYF
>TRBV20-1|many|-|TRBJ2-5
TGCAGTGCTAAGGCGTTAGAGACCCAGTACTTC
CSAKALETQYF
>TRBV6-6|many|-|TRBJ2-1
TGTGCCATCCGCGGGCAGGGGGGCTACAATGAGCAGTTCTTC
CAIRGQGGYNEQFF
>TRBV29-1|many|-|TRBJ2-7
TGCAGCGTTGACCCTGTGCCGGGAAGGGGCGAGCAGTACTTC
CSVDPVPGRGEQYF
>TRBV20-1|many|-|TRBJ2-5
TGCAGTGCTAGATTGGGCCTAAATCGGGCCCAGTACTTC
CSARLGLNRAQYF
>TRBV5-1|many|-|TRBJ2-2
TGCGCCAGCAGCTTGGATATAGGGTTCGCCGGGGAGCTGTTTTTT
CASSLDIGFAGELFF
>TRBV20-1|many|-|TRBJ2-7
TGCAGTGCTTCCGGACTGGACTACGAGCAGTACTTC
CSASGLDYEQYF
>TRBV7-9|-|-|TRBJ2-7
TGTGCCAGCAGCCTCCCCGCCCCCAACGAGCAGTACTTC
CASSLPAPNEQYF
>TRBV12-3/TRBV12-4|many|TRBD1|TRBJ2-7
TGTGCCAGCAGCCCGGGACAGGGGGCCTACGAGCAGTACTTC
CASSPGQGAYEQYF
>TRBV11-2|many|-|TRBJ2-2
TGTGCCAGCAGCTGGACGGTGAACACCGGGGAGCTGTTTTTT
CASSWTVNTGELFF
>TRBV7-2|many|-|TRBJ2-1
TGTGCCAGCAGCTTAGCGTCCTACAATGAGCAGTTCTTC
CASSLASYNEQFF
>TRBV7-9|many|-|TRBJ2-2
TGTGCCAGCAGCCTATTCGCGGCCGGGGAGCTGTTTTTT
CASSLFAAGELFF
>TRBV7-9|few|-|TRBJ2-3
TGTGCCAGCAGGTCAACAGGGAGTAGCACAGATACGCAGTATTTT
CASRSTGSSTDTQYF
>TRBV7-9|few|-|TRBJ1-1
TGTGCCAGCAGCTTTTCGGGGGCCGGTATGAACACTGAAGCTTTCTTT
CASSFSGAGMNTEAFF
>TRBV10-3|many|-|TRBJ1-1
TGTGCCATCAGTGTTACCAGGAACACTGAAGCTTTCTTT
CAISVTRNTEAFF
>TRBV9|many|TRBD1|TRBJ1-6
TGTGCCAGCAGCGTGGGACAGGGGGGTTCACCCCTCCACTTT
CASSVGQGGSPLHF